The 8 T cell receptor beta chains given below trace back to one sample, sequenced in a study of beta chain features in type 1 diabetes. Study observations and caveats: The study found moderately but significantly shorter TCRB CDR3s in all four CD4+ subsets of Type 1 diabetes patients.

The authors reverse transcribed all of the isolated RNA, so sequencing captured expressed TCRB transcripts. Repertoires were generated with immunoSEQ multiplex PCR, while TCRdb's copy carries only in-frame clones and drops some. The sample holds over 650,000 clones, roughly an eighth seen once. No antigen is known for these receptors. The sequencing input was naive CD4+ T cells from blood. The source of these receptors is a young man with type 1 diabetes.

This clone showed up just a few times. V and J are TRBV30 and TRBJ2-7, with D unresolved. The germline V and J ends were trimmed by 2 bases and 7 bases, with 18 bases remaining between them. Germline V lookup: CDR1 GTSNPN, CDR2 SVGIG (reference sequence). The CDR3 extends over 14 amino acids. The CDR3, as DNA: TGTGCCTGGAGTTTCGGCTTTTCCAGTTGGGAGCAGTACTTC. Amino acid sequence: CAWSFGFSSWEQYF.

V is TRBV6-5 and J is TRBJ1-2; no clear D gene. CDR3 length: 12 amino acids. V was trimmed by 8 bases and J by 1 base, leaving 8 bases between them. CDR1 and CDR2 from the germline V gene are MNHEY and SVGAGI. CDR3 loop: CASHTLNYGYTF. In nucleotides, the CDR3 is TGTGCCAGCCACACCCTTAACTATGGCTACACCTTC.

This clone was detected only a few times. The V gene is TRBV6-5, the J gene TRBJ1-4; TRBD1 might be the D (6 bases). Trimming took 2 bases from V and 7 from J, leaving 11 bases between them. Germline-derived CDR1 and CDR2 are MNHEY and SVGAGI. The CDR3 extends over 14 amino acids. CDR3 in DNA: TGTGCCAGCAGTTACGGGGGGCGCGGTGAAAAACTGTTTTTT. It encodes CASSYGGRGEKLFF.

This clone was seen only a few times. Other DNA sequences in this sample translate to the same CDR3. The genes are TRBV29-1 and TRBJ2-4; 8 nucleotides line up with TRBD1. V dropped 6 bases and J dropped 2; count of bases not matched to a gene: 6. The length of the CDR3 is 14 residues. The germline gives CDR1 SQVTM, CDR2 ANQGSEA. Written as DNA, the CDR3 is TGCAGCGTCGGCCGACAGGGGACCAAAAACATTCAGTACTTC. Translating it yields CSVGRQGTKNIQYF. Combining the CDR3 with reference TRBV29-1 and TRBJ2-4 gives the whole variable domain SAVISQKPSRDICQRGTSLTIQCQVDSQVTMMFWYRQQPGQSLTLIATANQGSEATYESGFVIDKFPISRPNLTFSTLTVSNMSPEDSSIYLCSVGRQGTKNIQYFGAGTRLSVL.

J is TRBJ1-2 and V is TRBV28, with TRBD1 matching over 7 bases. V shed 3 bases and J 8 bases; nucleotides not matched to a gene: 3. There are 12 residues in the CDR3. The germline gives CDR1 MDHEN, CDR2 SYDVKM. The CDR3 sequence is CASSFQGQGYTF. Written as DNA, the CDR3 is TGTGCCAGCAGTTTCCAGGGACAGGGCTACACCTTC.

V and J are TRBV27 and TRBJ1-5; D is ambiguous. The germline V and J ends were trimmed by 6 bases and 5 bases, with 11 bases remaining between them. Germline assignment: CDR1 MNHEY and CDR2 SMNVEV (reference sequence). The CDR3 is made up of 13 amino acids. CDR3 protein: CASRMMVHQPQHF. CDR3 in DNA: TGTGCCAGCAGGATGATGGTACATCAGCCCCAGCATTTT.

The genes are TRBV5-1 and TRBJ2-7; 8 positions match TRBD1. The CDR3 extends over 15 amino acids. CDR1 SGHRS and CDR2 YFSETQ come from the germline V gene. V was clipped by 4 bases and J by 2 bases; unmatched bases: 8. Here the CDR3 DNA reads TGCGCCAGCAGCCCGGGACAGGAACCCACCTACGAGCAGTACTTC. Translating gives CASSPGQEPTYEQYF.

There are a few counts of this clone. The V and J genes are TRBV29-1 and TRBJ1-3; no clear D. Germline CDR1 SQVTM, CDR2 ANQGSEA. V was pared by 7 bases and J by 0 bases, with 10 bases between. The CDR3 is 13 amino acids. CDR3 sequence: CSAKSNSGNTIYF. The CDR3 DNA follows: TGCAGCGCGAAGTCGAACTCTGGAAACACCATATATTTT.